Listed here is a single T cell receptor beta chain. J gave up 6 bases and V 6 bases, and 8 bases lay outside the gene matches. The CDR3 is made up of 15 amino acids. CDR1 and CDR2 from the germline V gene are MDHEN and SYDVKM. This specimen belongs to a study of shared T cell receptors in the human thymus. Sequenced by immunoSEQ multiplex PCR; TCRdb stores in-frame clones only, minus some. This table holds over 650,000 clones, roughly 86% found once. This same sample was also taken into another study, of human thymus T cells. That investigation notes: Thymic and blood repertoires appeared to carry a bias in their V and J gene usage. Unrelated individuals had highly overlapping thymic repertoires, as reported in related research.

The gene calls are TRBV28 and TRBJ1-4, with TRBD1 identical over 9 bases. The sequence was obtained from a boy younger than two with a congenital heart defect. Sequencing input: thymocytes. The CDR3 loop is CASSDLGDRDEKLFF. The CDR3 DNA reads as TGTGCCAGCAGCGACCTCGGGGACAGGGATGAAAAACTGTTTTTT.